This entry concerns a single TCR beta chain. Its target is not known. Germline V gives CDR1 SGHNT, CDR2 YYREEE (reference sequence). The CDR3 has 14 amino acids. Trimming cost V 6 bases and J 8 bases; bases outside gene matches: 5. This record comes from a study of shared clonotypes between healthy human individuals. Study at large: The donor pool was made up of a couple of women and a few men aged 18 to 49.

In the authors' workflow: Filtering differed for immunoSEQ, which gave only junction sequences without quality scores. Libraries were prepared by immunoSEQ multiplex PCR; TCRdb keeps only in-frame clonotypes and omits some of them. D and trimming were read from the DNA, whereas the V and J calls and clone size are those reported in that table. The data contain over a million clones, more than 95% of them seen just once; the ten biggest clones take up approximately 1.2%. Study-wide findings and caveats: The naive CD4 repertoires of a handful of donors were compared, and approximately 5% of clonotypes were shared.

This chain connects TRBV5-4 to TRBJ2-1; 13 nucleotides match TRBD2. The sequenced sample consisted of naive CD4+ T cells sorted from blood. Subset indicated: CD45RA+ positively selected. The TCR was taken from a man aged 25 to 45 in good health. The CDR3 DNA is TGTGCCAGCACCCGGACTAGCGGGAGTGATGAGCAGTTCTTC. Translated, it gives CASTRTSGSDEQFF. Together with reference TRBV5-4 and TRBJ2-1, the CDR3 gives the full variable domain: ETGVTQSPTHLIKTRGQQVTLRCSSQSGHNTVSWYQQALGQGPQFIFQYYREEENGRGNFPPRFSGLQFPNYSSELNVNALELDDSALYLCASTRTSGSDEQFFGPGTRLTVL.